A single sample is the source of the 10 T cell receptor beta chains below, sequenced in a study of CD8+ T cells in alopecia areata. RNA extraction and reverse transcription yielded cDNA as sequencing template. Using immunoSEQ multiplex PCR, the repertoire was profiled, and TCRdb retains in-frame clones only, with some absent. The specimen has 250,000 or so clones, none found just once. Separation of pooled cutaneous lymph node cells was by sorting with CD4, CD8alpha, NKG2D, NKG2ACE and other markers. Input material: CD4+ T cells sorted from a lymph node. Receptors were obtained from a C3H/HeJ mouse with alopecia areata. Mice of this strain are of MHC haplotype H2-k.

For this clone: Germline and genes here are mouse. The sequence runs out 4 residues before the end of the CDR3; the remainder is reconstructed from the germline J gene. In the same sample, other DNA sequences code for this CDR3. This rearrangement joins TRBV13-3 to TRBJ2-3, with TRBD1 identical over 8 bases. The junction had 3 bases not matched to a gene; V was cut back by 5 bases and J by 1 base. CDR3 length: 14 residues. Germline V gene lookup returns CDR1 NNHDY and CDR2 SYVADS. CDR3 DNA, as far as it was read: TGTGCCAGCAGGGGGACAGGAGGTGCAGAA. It yields the protein CASRGTGGAE. The full CDR3 protein is CASRGTGGAETLYF.

In this sample, this clone turned up a few times. The gene names here belong to mouse. The read comes to an end 4 residues before the CDR3 does, leaving the germline J gene to fill in the end. V is TRBV1 and J is TRBJ2-5; perhaps TRBD1 as D (6 bases). The CDR3 loop spans 14 amino acids. Germline CDR1 NSQYPW, CDR2 LRSPGD (reference sequence). Trimming cost V 2 bases and J 2 bases, with 8 bases left between them. This CDR3 reads CTCSAQDSQDTQYF. The covered CDR3 bases are TGCACCTGCAGTGCACAGGACAGCCAAGAC.

Remarks on this clone: Here the gene names and germline are mouse. The read ends 4 residues shy of where the CDR3 ends; the end is completed using the germline J gene. The chain joins TRBV13-2 to TRBJ2-5; either TRBD1 or TRBD2 may supply D (5 bases each). CDR1 and CDR2 from the germline V gene are NNHNN and SYGAGS (reference sequence). CDR3 length: 14 residues. The CDR3 reads CASGDGGRADTQYF. CDR3 DNA (partial): TGTGCCAGCGGTGATGGGGGACGGGCAGAC.

In this sample, this clone turned up a few times. Mouse gene names apply. The read gets to within 4 residues of the CDR3 end, and the germline J gene fills in the rest. The J gene is TRBJ2-7, the V gene TRBV1, with 9 bases fitting TRBD2. Trimming removed 6 bases from V and 1 base from J; junction bases left unmatched: 4. The CDR3 has 14 residues. Germline CDR1 NSQYPW, CDR2 LRSPGD (reference sequence). CDR3 DNA (partial): TGCACCTGCAGGTCCGGGACTGGGTCCTAT. Its translation: CTCRSGTGSY. The whole CDR3 reads CTCRSGTGSYEQYF. The full variable domain, with the rest looked up from reference TRBV1 and TRBJ2-7, is VTLLEQNPRWRLVPRGQAVNLRCILKNSQYPWMSWYQQDLQKQLQWLFTLRSPGDKEVKSLPGADYLATRVTDTELRLQVANMSQGRTLYCTCRSGTGSYEQYFGPGTRLTVL.

This clone was detected a few times. The genes and germline here are from mouse. The read terminates 4 residues before the CDR3 end, so the remaining end is supplied by the germline J gene. The J gene is TRBJ2-2, the V gene TRBV31, with 8 bases identical to TRBD1. With V trimmed by 2 bases and J by 5 bases, 4 bases remained unmatched. The germline CDR1 and CDR2 sequences are GKSSPN and SITVG. This CDR3 has 14 residues. The CDR3 loop reads CAWSRQGRTGQLYF. The sequenced part of the CDR3 DNA is TGTGCCTGGAGTAGACAGGGGAGGACCGGG.

Comments on this clone: The genes and germline here are from mouse. The sequence runs out 4 residues before the end of the CDR3; the remainder is reconstructed from the germline J gene. The rearrangement joins TRBV13-2 to TRBJ1-1; D uncertain. CDR1 and CDR2 from the germline V gene are NNHNN and SYGAGS (reference sequence). The CDR3 is 12 amino acids. Here the CDR3 reads CASGDATKEVFF. The sequenced part of the CDR3 DNA is TGTGCCAGCGGTGATGCCACAAAA.

This clone occurred a few times. Gene names follow the mouse nomenclature. The read halts 4 residues ahead of the CDR3 end, with the missing end drawn from the germline J gene. The same CDR3 can be traced to other DNA sequences in this sample. The genes are TRBV13-2 and TRBJ2-3; 9 bases map to TRBD2. This CDR3 region has 15 residues. The V segment lost 5 bases and the J segment 0 bases; nucleotides outside the gene matches: 4. The germline gives CDR1 NNHNN, CDR2 SYGAGS (reference sequence). The CDR3 reads CASGEGLGSAETLYF. CDR3 DNA, as far as it was read: TGTGCCAGCGGGGAGGGACTGGGTAGTGCAGAA.

This clone was detected only a few times. Mouse germline and gene names are used. The missing CDR3 end, 4 residues past where the read stops, is filled in from the germline J gene. V usage is TRBV13-1 and J usage is TRBJ2-1, with 7 bases that match TRBD1. Losses at the gene ends were 0 bases for V and 5 bases for J; bases not matched to a gene: 5. The CDR3 runs 15 residues. Germline V lookup: CDR1 NSHNY, CDR2 SYGAGN. The CDR3 loop reads CASSDVGTDHAEQFF. The sequenced CDR3 bases are TGTGCCAGCAGTGATGTCGGGACAGACCATGCT.

This clone was seen more than once but under ten times. The gene symbols are mouse symbols. The sequence runs out 4 residues before the end of the CDR3; the remainder is reconstructed from the germline J gene. The chain joins TRBV13-3 to TRBJ2-3; 7 positions agree with TRBD2. The V gene end was trimmed by 9 bases and the J gene end by 0 bases; junction bases not matched to a gene: 1. In germline, CDR1 is NNHDY, CDR2 SYVADS. CDR3 length: 12 amino acids. The sequenced CDR3 bases are TGTGCCACGACTGGGAGTGCAGAA. This sequence encodes CATTGSAE. Given in full, the CDR3 is CATTGSAETLYF.

On this clone: Mouse gene names and germline throughout. The CDR3 goes on 4 residues after the read ends, and that part is filled in from the germline J gene. V usage is TRBV19 and J usage is TRBJ2-2, with 8 bases fitting TRBD2. V lost 5 bases to trimming and J lost 2 bases; unmatched junction nucleotides: 11. Germline CDR1 FNHDT, CDR2 SITEND (reference sequence). The CDR3 sequence is 17 residues long. CDR3 amino acids: CASSVLGGALNTGQLYF. The CDR3 DNA, read in part, is TGTGCCAGCAGCGTCTTGGGGGGGGCGCTGAACACCGGG. Filled out from reference TRBV19 and TRBJ2-2, the complete variable domain reads GGIITQTPKFLIGQEGQKLTLKCQQNFNHDTMYWYRQDSGKGLRLIYYSITENDLQKGDLSEGYDASREKKSSFSLTVTSAQKNEMAVFLCASSVLGGALNTGQLYFGEGSKLTVL.